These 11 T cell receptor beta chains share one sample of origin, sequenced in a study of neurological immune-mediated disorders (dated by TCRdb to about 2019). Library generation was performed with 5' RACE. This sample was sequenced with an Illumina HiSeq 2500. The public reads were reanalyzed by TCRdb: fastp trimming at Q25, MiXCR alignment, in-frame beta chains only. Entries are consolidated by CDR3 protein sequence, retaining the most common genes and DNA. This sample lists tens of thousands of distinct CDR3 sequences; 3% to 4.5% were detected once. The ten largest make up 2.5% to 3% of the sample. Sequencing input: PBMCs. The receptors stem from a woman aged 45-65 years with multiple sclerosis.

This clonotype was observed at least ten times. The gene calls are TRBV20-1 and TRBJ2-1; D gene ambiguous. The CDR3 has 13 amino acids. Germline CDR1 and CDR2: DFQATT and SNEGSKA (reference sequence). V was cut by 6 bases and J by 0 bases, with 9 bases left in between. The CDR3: CSAGGNSYNEQFF. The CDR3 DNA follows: TGCAGTGCAGGCGGCAACTCCTACAATGAGCAGTTCTTC.

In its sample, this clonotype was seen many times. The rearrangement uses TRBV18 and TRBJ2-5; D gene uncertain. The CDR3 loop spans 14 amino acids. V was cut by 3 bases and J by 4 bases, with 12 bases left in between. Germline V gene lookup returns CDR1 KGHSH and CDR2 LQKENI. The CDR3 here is CASSPRTSTETQYF. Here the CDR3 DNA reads TGTGCCAGCTCACCTCGGACCAGTACAGAGACCCAGTACTTC. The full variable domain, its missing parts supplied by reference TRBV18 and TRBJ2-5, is NAGVMQNPRHLVRRRGQEARLRCSPMKGHSHVYWYRQLPEEGLKFMVYLQKENIIDESGMPKERFSAEFPKEGPSILRIQQVVRGDSAAYFCASSPRTSTETQYFGPGTRLLVL.

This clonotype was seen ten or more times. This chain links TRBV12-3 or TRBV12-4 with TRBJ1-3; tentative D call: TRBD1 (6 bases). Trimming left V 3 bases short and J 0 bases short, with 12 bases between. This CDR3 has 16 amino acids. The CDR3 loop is CASSFYQGSSGNTIYF. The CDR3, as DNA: TGTGCCAGCAGTTTTTATCAGGGGAGCTCTGGAAACACCATATATTTT.

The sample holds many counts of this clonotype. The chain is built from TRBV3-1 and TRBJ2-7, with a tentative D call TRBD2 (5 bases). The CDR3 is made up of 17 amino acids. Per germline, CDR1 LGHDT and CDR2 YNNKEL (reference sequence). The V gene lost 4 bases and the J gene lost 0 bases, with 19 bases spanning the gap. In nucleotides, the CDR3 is TGTGCCAGCAGCCGATTCGGGATAGGTTTATCCTCCTACGAGCAGTACTTC. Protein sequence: CASSRFGIGLSSYEQYF.

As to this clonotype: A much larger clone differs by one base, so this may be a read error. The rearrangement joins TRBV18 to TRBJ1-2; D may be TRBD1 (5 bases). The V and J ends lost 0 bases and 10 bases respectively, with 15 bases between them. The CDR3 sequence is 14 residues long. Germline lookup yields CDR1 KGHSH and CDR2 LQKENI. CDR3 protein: CASSPPPRVGDYTF. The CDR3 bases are TGTGCCAGCTCACCACCGCCCAGGGTGGGTGACTACACCTTC.

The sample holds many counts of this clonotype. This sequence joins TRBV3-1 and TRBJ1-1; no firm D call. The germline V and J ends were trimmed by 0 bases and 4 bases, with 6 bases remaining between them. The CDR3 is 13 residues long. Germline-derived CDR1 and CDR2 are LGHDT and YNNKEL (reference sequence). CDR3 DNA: TGTGCCAGCAGCCAAGATATGAGCACTGAAGCTTTCTTT. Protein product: CASSQDMSTEAFF.

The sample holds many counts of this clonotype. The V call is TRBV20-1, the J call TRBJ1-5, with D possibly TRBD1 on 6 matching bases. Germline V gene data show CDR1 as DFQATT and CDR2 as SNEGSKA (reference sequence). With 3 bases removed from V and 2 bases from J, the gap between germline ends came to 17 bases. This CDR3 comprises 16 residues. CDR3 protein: CSARLQGTLGNQPQHF. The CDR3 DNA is TGCAGTGCTAGGTTACAGGGCACCCTTGGCAATCAGCCCCAGCATTTT.

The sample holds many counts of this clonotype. The CDR3 nucleotides read TGTGCCAGCAGGGCGGGAGACTCTGGAAACACCATATATTTT. Its protein is CASRAGDSGNTIYF. V gene TRBV12-3 or TRBV12-4 combines with J gene TRBJ1-3, with D unresolved. Trimming pared 6 bases from V and 0 bases from J, leaving 9 bases between. The CDR3 is made up of 14 amino acids.

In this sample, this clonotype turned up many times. CDR3 loop: CASRRTGELFF. CDR3 nucleotides: TGTGCCAGCAGAAGGACCGGGGAGCTGTTTTTT. The chain combines TRBV28 with TRBJ2-2; D is unresolved. Trimming removed 6 bases from V and 5 bases from J, with 4 bases in between. The CDR3 totals 11 residues. Per germline, CDR1 MDHEN and CDR2 SYDVKM.

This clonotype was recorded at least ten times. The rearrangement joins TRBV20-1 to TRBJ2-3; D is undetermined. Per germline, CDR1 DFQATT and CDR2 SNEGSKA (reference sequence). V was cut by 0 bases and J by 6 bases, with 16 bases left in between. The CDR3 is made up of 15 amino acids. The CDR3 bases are TGCAGTGCTAGAGACTCCGACTCGACCCGGGATACGCAGTATTTT. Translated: CSARDSDSTRDTQYF.

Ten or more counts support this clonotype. CDR3 amino acids: CASSWDFTDTQYF. The CDR3 DNA reads as TGTGCCAGCAGTTGGGACTTCACAGATACGCAGTATTTT. The chain employs TRBV5-6 and TRBJ2-3, with a possible D match to TRBD2 (6 bases). The CDR3 covers 13 residues. Germline CDR1 is SGHDT and CDR2 is YYEEEE. Trimming shortened V by 5 bases and J by 2 bases, and 9 bases separated the two germline ends.